This T cell receptor beta chain was profiled in a study of a mutant IDH1 vaccine in newly diagnosed glioma. At the level of the study: Previous treatment comprised radiotherapy, temozolomide, or both, mostly both.

The repertoire was sequenced with immunoSEQ multiplex PCR; TCRdb's copy has only in-frame clones and lacks some. The sample has tens of thousands of clones; about 70% are singletons. Looked up from germline, CDR1 is MGHDK and CDR2 is SYGVNS. This CDR3 spans 15 amino acids. The V gene lost 1 base and the J gene lost 4 bases, with 14 bases spanning the gap. Time point indicated: week 11, during vaccination. Every vaccine dose comprised 300 ug of mutant IDH1 20-mer peptide plus topical imiquimod. Concerning this clone itself: The antigen is undetermined.

The chain uses TRBV25-1 and TRBJ2-7; D gene uncertain. The receptor comes from a young man with glioma. Some clones in this sample may be carry-over from other donors' samples. Here the sequenced sample was peripheral blood mononuclear cells (PBMCs), taken from a glioma patient whose treatment included an IDH1 peptide vaccine. The CDR3: CASSEWKGGTYEQYF. In nucleotides, the CDR3 is TGTGCCAGCAGTGAATGGAAAGGCGGAACGTACGAGCAGTACTTC.